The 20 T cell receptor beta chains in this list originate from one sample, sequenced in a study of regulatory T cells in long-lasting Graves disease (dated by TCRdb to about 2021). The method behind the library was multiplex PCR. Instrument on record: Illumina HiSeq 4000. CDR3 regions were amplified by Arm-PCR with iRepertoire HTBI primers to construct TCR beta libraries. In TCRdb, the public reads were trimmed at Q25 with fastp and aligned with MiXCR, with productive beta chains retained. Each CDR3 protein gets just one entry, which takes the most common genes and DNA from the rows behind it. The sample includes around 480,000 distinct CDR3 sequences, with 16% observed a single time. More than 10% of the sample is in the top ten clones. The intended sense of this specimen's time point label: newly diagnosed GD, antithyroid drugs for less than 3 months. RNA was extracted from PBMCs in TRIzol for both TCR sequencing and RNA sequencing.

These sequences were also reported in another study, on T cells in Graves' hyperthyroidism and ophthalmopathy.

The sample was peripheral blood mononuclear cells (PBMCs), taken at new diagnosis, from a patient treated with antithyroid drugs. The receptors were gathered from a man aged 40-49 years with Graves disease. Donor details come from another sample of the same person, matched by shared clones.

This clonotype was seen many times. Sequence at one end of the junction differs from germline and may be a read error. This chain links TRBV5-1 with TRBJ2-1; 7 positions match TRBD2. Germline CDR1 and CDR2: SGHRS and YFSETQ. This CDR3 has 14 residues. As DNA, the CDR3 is TGTGCCAGCAGTGGGGGGGGATCCTACAATGAGCAGTTCTTC. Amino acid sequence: CASSGGGSYNEQFF.

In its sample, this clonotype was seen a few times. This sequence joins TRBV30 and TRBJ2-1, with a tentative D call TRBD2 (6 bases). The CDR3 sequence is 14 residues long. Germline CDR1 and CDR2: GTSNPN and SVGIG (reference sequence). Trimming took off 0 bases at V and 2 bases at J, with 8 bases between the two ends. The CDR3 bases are TGTGCCTGGAGTGTACGCGGGACCTACAATGAGCAGTTCTTC. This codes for CAWSVRGTYNEQFF. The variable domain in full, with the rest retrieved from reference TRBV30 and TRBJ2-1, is SQTIHQWPATLVQPVGSPLSLECTVEGTSNPNLYWYRQAAGRGLQLLFYSVGIGQISSEVPQNLSASRPQDRQFILSSKKLLLSDSGFYLCAWSVRGTYNEQFFGPGTRLTVL.

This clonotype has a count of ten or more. CDR3 sequence: CASRLGLAGSGNIQYF. CDR3 coding DNA: TGTGCCAGCAGACTCGGACTAGCGGGATCGGGAAACATTCAGTACTTC. This sequence joins TRBV12-3 or TRBV12-4 and TRBJ2-4, with TRBD2 matching over 12 bases. Trimming took 6 bases from V and 6 from J; bases not matched to a gene: 9. The CDR3 consists of 16 residues.

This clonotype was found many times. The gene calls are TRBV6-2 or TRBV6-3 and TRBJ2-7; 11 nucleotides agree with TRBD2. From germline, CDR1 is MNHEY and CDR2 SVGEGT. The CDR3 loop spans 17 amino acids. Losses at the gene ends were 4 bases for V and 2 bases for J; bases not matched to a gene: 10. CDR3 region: CASSWSPGTSGAYEQYF. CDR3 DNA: TGTGCCAGCAGTTGGTCACCCGGGACTAGCGGAGCCTACGAGCAGTACTTC.

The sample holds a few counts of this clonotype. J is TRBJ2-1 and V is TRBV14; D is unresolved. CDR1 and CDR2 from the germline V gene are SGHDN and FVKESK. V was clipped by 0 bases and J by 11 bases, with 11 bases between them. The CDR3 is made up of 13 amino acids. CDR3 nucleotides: TGTGCCAGCAGCCAAGATCTGATAGGAAAGCAGTTCTTC. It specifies CASSQDLIGKQFF.

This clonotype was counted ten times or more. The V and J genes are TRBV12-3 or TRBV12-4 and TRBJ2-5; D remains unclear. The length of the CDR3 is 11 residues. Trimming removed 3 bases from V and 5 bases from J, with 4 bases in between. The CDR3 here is CASSFSETQYF. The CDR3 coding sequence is TGTGCCAGCAGTTTTAGTGAGACCCAGTACTTC.

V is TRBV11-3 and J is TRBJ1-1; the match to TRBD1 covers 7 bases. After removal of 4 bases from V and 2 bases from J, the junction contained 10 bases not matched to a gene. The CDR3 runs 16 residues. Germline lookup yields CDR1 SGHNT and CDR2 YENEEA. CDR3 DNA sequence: TGTGCCAGCAGCTCGCGGGACAGCTATGTAAACACTGAAGCTTTCTTT. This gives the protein CASSSRDSYVNTEAFF.

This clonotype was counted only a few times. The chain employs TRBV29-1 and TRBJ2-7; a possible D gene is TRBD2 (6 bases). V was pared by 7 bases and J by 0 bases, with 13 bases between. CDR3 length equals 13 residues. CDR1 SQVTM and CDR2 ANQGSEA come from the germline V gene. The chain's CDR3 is CSAGGTLSYEQYF. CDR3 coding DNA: TGCAGCGCCGGCGGGACGCTCTCCTACGAGCAGTACTTC.

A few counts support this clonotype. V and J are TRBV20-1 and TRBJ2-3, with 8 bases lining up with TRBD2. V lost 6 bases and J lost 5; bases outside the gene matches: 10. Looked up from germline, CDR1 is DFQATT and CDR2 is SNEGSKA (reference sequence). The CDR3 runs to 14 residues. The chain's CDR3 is CSAEQREQGDTQYF. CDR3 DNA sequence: TGCAGTGCCGAACAGCGGGAGCAGGGAGATACGCAGTATTTT.

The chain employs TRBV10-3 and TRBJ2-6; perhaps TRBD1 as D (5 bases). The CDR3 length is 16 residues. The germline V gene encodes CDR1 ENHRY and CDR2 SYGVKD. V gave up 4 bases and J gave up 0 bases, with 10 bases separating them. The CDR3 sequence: CAISGQTSSGANVLTF. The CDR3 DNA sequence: TGTGCCATCAGTGGACAGACCAGCTCTGGGGCCAACGTCCTGACTTTC.

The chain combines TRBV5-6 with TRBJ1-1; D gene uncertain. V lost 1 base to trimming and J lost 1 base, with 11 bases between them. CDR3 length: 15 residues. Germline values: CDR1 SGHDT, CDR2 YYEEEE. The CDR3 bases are TGTGCCAGCAGCTTGCTGGCTCTCACGAACACTGAAGCTTTCTTT. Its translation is CASSLLALTNTEAFF.

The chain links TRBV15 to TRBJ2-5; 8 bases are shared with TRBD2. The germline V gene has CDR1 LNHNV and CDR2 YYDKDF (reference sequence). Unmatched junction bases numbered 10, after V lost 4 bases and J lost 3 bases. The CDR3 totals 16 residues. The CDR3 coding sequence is TGTGCCACCAGCATTAACCGGGGACTAGAAAAAGAGACCCAGTACTTC. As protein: CATSINRGLEKETQYF.

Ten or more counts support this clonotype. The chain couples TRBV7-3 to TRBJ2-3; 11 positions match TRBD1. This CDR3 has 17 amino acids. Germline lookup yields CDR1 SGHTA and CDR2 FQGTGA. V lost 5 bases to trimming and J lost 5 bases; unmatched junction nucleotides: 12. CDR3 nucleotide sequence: TGTGCCAGCAGCCGCTCGCGGGACAGGGGGAAAGAAGATACGCAGTATTTT. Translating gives CASSRSRDRGKEDTQYF.

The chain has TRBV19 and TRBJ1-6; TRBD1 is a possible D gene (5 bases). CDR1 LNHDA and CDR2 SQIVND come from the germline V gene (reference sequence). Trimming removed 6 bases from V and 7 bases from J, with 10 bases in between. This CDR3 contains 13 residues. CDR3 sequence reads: CASRFQGNSPLHF. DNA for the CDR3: TGTGCCAGTAGATTCCAGGGCAATTCACCCCTCCACTTT. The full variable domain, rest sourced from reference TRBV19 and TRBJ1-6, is DGGITQSPKYLFRKEGQNVTLSCEQNLNHDAMYWYRQDPGQGLRLIYYSQIVNDFQKGDIAEGYSVSREKKESFPLTVTSAQKNPTAFYLCASRFQGNSPLHFGNGTRLTVT.

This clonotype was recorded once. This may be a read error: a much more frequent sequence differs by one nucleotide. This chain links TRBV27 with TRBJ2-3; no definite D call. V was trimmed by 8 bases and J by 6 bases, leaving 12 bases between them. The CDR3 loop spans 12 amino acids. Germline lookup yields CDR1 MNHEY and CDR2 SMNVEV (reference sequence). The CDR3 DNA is TGTGCCAGCCGTTCCTTCCTCGATACGCAGTATTTT. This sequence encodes CASRSFLDTQYF.

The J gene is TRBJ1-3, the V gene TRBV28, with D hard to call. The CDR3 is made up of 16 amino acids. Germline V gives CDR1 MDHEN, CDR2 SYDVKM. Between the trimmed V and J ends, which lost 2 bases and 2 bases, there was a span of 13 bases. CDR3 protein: CASSLPQRSTGNTIYF. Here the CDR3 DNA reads TGTGCCAGCAGTTTACCCCAGAGGAGTACTGGAAACACCATATATTTT.

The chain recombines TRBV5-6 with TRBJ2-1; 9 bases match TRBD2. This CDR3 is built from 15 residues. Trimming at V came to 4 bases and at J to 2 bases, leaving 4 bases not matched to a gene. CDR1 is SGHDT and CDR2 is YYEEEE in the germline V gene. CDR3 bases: TGTGCCAGCAGCCGAGCGGGAGGTCCCTACAATGAGCAGTTCTTC. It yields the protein CASSRAGGPYNEQFF.

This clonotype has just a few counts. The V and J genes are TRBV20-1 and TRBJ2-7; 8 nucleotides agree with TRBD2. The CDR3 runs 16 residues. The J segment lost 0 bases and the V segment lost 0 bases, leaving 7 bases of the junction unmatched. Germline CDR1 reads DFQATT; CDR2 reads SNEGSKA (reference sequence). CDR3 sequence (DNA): TGCAGTGCTAGAGATTTGCGGACTAGCCTCTCCTACGAGCAGTACTTC. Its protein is CSARDLRTSLSYEQYF.

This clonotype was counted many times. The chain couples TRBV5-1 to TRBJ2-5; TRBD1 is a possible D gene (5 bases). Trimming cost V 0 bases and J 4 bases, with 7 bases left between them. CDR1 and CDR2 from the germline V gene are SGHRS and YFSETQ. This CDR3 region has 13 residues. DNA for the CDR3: TGCGCCAGCAGCTTGGCAGGGTTAGAGACCCAGTACTTC. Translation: CASSLAGLETQYF.

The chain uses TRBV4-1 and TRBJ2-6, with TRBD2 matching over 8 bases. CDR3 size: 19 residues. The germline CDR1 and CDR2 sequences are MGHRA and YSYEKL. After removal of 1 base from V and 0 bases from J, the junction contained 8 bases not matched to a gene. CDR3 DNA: TGCGCCAGCAGCCAAGGACGGGGGGGCCGGAGCTCTGGGGCCAACGTCCTGACTTTC. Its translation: CASSQGRGGRSSGANVLTF.